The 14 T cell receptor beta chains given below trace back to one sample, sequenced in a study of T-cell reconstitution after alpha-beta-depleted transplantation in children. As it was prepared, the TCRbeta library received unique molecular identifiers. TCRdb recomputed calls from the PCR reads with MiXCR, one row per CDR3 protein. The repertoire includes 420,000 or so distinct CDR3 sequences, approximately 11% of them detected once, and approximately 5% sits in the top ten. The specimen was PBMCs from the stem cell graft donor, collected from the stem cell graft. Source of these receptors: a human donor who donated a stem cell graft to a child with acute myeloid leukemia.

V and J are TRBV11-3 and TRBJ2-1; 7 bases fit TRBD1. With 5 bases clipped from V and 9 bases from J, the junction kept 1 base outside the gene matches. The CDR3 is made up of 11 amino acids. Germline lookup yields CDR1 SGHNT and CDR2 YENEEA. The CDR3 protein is CASSHRGEQFF. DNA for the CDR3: TGTGCCAGCAGCCACAGGGGTGAGCAGTTCTTC.

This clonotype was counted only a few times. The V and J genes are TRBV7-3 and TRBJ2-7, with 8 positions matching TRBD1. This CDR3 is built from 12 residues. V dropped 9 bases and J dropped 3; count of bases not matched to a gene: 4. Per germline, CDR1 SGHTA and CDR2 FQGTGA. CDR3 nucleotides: TGTGCCAGGGACAGGGTGGACTACGAGCAGTACGTC. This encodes CARDRVDYEQYV.

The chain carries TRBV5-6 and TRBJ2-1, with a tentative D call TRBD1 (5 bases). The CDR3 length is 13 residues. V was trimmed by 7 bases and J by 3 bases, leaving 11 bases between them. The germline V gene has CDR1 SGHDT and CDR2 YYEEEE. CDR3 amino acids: CASVARGYNEQFF. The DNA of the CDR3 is TGTGCCAGCGTGGCTAGGGGCTACAATGAGCAGTTCTTC.

In nucleotides, the CDR3 is TGTGCCAGCAGCGTAACCGCGGCGACCCGGGATGGCTACACCTTC. Its protein is CASSVTAATRDGYTF. The chain combines TRBV9 with TRBJ1-2; D gene ambiguous. Germline CDR1 reads SGDLS; CDR2 reads YYNGEE. Between the trimmed V and J ends, which lost 1 base and 6 bases, there was a span of 16 bases. This CDR3 is built from 15 residues.

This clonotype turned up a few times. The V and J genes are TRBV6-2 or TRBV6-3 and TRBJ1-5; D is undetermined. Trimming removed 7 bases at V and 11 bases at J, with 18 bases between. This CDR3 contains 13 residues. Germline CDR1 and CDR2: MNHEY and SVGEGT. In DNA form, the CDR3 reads TGTGCCAGCACCGTGGTGGTGGGATCGGCCCAGCATTTT. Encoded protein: CASTVVVGSAQHF.

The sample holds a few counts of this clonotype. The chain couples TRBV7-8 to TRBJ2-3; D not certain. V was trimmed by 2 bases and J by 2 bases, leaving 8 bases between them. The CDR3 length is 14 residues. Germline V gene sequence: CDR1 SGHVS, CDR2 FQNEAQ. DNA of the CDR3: TGTGCCAGCAGCTTATGGGGTTTCACAGATACGCAGTATTTT. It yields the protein CASSLWGFTDTQYF.

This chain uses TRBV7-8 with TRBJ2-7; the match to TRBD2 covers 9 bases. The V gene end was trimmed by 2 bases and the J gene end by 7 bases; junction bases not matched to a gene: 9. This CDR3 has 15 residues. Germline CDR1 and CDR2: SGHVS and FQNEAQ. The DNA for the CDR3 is TGTGCCAGCAGCTTATCTGGGACTAGCCTGGGGGAGCAGTACTTC. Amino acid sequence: CASSLSGTSLGEQYF.

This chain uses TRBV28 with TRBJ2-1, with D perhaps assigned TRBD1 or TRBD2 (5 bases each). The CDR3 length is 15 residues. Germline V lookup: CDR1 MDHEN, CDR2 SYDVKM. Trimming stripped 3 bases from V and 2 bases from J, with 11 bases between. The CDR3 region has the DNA TGTGCCAGCAGTTTCGAGGGGCGCCCCTACAATGAGCAGTTCTTC. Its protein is CASSFEGRPYNEQFF.

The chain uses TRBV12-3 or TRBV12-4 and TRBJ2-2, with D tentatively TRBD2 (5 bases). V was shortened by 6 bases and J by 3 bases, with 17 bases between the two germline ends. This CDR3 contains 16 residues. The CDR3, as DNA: TGTGCCAGCAGCCACCTAGCAGTTGGGGACACCGGGGAGCTGTTTTTT. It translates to CASSHLAVGDTGELFF.

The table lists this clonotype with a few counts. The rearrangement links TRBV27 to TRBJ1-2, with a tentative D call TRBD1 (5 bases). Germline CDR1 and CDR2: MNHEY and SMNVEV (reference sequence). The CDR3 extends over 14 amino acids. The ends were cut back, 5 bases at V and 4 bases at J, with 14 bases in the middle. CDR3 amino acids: CASSAYQGAYGYTF. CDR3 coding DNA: TGTGCCAGCAGTGCGTATCAGGGCGCCTATGGCTACACCTTC.

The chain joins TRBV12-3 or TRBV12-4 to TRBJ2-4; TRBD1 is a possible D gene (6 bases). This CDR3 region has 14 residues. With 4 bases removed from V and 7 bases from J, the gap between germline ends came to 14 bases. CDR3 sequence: CASSYTGLGNIQYF. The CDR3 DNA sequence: TGTGCCAGCAGTTACACAGGGTTAGGTAACATTCAGTACTTC.

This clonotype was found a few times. CDR3 protein: CASGLAGPYEQYF. CDR3 nucleotides: TGTGCCAGTGGACTAGCGGGACCCTACGAGCAGTACTTC. V is TRBV27 and J is TRBJ2-7, with 12 bases identical to TRBD2. CDR1 and CDR2 (germline): MNHEY, SMNVEV (reference sequence). This CDR3 region has 13 residues. Trimming at V came to 9 bases and at J to 2 bases, leaving 2 bases not matched to a gene.

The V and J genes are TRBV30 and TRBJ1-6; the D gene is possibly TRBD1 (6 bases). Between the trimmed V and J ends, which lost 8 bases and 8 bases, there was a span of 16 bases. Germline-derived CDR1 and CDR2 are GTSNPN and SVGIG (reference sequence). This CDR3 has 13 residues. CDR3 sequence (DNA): TGTGCCGCCTCGACAGGTCTGGATTCACCCCTCCACTTT. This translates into CAASTGLDSPLHF.

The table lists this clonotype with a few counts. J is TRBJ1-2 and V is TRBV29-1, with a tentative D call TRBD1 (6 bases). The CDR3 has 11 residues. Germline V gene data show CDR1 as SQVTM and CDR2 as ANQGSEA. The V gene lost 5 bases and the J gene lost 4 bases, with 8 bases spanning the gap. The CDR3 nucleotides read TGCAGCGTTTGGGGGGCCTATGGCTACACCTTC. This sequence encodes CSVWGAYGYTF.